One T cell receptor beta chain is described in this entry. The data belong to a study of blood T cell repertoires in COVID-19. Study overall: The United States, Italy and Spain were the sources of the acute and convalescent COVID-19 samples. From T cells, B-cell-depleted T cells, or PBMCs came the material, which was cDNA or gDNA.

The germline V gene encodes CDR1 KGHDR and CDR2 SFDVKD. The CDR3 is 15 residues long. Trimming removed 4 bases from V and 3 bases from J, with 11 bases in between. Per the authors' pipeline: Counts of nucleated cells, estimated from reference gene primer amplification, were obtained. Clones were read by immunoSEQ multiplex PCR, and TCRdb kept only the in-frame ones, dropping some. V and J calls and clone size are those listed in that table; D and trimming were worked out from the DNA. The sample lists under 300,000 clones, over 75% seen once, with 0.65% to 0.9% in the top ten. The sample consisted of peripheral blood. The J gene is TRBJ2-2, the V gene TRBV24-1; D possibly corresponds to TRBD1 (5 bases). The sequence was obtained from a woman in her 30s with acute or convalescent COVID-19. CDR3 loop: CATSERTSYTGELFF. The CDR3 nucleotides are TGTGCCACCAGTGAACGGACAAGCTACACCGGGGAGCTGTTTTTT.